These 18 T cell receptor beta chains were all obtained from the same sample, sequenced in a study of T cells in women clearing cervical HPV infection. Libraries were prepared by immunoSEQ multiplex PCR; TCRdb keeps only in-frame clonotypes and omits some of them. The sample data list fewer than 40,000 clones. The sample consisted of blood buffy coat. These receptors originate from a woman between 18 and 69 years old with a cervical HPV16 infection that either progressed to CIN3+ or cleared (not recorded which).

Notes on this clone: The DNA ends 3 residues before the CDR3 does, and the rest of the CDR3 is filled in from the germline J gene. The V gene is TRBV5-6, the J gene TRBJ2-3, with D maybe TRBD1 (6 bases). The CDR3 contains 13 residues. The germline gives CDR1 SGHDT, CDR2 YYEEEE. Trimming left V 4 bases short and J 5 bases short, with 11 bases between. CDR3 protein: CASSKRGLDTQYF. CDR3 DNA (partial): TGTGCCAGCAGCAAGAGGGGGTTAGATACG.

Points on this clone: The read halts 3 residues ahead of the CDR3 end, with the missing end drawn from the germline J gene. This chain uses TRBV7-1 with TRBJ2-5; the match to TRBD2 covers 14 bases. TRBV7-1 is sorted into the ORF group, with uncertain function. There are 20 residues in the CDR3. J was trimmed by 2 bases and V by 1 base; bases with no gene match: 12. The CDR3 here is CASSSERTSGGPGQQETQYF. The sequenced part of the CDR3 DNA is TGTGCCAGCAGCTCAGAACGGACTAGCGGGGGGCCAGGACAACAAGAGACC.

As to this clone: The read halts 3 residues ahead of the CDR3 end, with the missing end drawn from the germline J gene. V and J are TRBV7-8 and TRBJ1-5, with unresolved D. V lost 3 bases to trimming and J lost 7 bases, with 10 bases between them. In germline, CDR1 is SGHVS, CDR2 FQNEAQ. The CDR3 sequence is 13 residues long. Partial CDR3 DNA: TGTGCCAGCAGCTTCCGTTTGGCCCAGCCC. It yields the protein CASSFRLAQP. The full CDR3 protein is CASSFRLAQPQHF.

On this clone itself: The missing CDR3 end, 3 residues past where the read stops, is filled in from the germline J gene. V and J are TRBV14 and TRBJ2-1; 12 positions agree with TRBD2. CDR3 length equals 16 residues. Germline V gene data show CDR1 as SGHDN and CDR2 as FVKESK. J gave up 6 bases and V 3 bases, and 6 bases lay outside the gene matches. The CDR3 DNA, read in part, is TGTGCCAGCAGCCAGGCCGGGACTAGCGGGCGCAATGAG. Protein sequence: CASSQAGTSGRNE. In full, the CDR3 is CASSQAGTSGRNEQFF.

About this clone: The read is 3 residues too short to cover the CDR3 end, so that end is filled in from the germline J gene. The chain recombines TRBV20-1 with TRBJ2-7, with TRBD1 identical over 8 bases. Germline CDR1 and CDR2: DFQATT and SNEGSKA (reference sequence). The CDR3 sequence is 13 residues long. Trimming took 2 bases from V and 4 from J; bases not matched to a gene: 4. The DNA read from the CDR3 is TGCAGTGCTAGATTAACAGGGGGATACGAG. Translated: CSARLTGGYE. The whole CDR3 is CSARLTGGYEQYF.

As regards this clone: The read finishes 3 residues shy of the CDR3 end, and the germline J gene is used to complete it. The rearrangement links TRBV5-4 to TRBJ2-3, with D perhaps matching TRBD1 or TRBD2 (6 bases each). The length of the CDR3 is 13 residues. V gave up 4 bases and J gave up 8 bases, with 14 bases separating them. The germline V gene has CDR1 SGHNT and CDR2 YYREEE (reference sequence). CDR3 DNA (partial): TGTGCCAGCAGCCGACCACAGGGAGGTACG. Encoded protein: CASSRPQGGT. The entire CDR3 is CASSRPQGGTQYF.

As to this clone: The read stops 3 residues short of the end of the CDR3; the missing end is completed from the germline J gene. This rearrangement joins TRBV2 to TRBJ2-5; the match to TRBD2 covers 7 bases. V gave up 2 bases and J gave up 7 bases; unmatched junction bases: 7. This CDR3 is built from 14 residues. CDR1 and CDR2 (germline): SNHLY, FYNNEI. CDR3 region: CASSELAALATQYF. The sequenced part of the CDR3 DNA is TGTGCCAGCAGTGAACTAGCGGCCCTTGCGACC.

Points on this clone: The sequenced fragment ends 3 residues before the CDR3 boundary, so the rest is inferred from the germline J gene. The genes are TRBV29-1 and TRBJ2-7, with a tentative D call TRBD2 (5 bases). V was cut by 8 bases and J by 2 bases, with 13 bases left in between. CDR3 size: 12 residues. Germline assignment: CDR1 SQVTM and CDR2 ANQGSEA. The CDR3 DNA, read in part, is TGCAGCACTTGCCGGGGAACCTACGAG. Amino acid sequence: CSTCRGTYE. The full CDR3 reads CSTCRGTYEQYF.

Remarks on this clone: The read gets to within 3 residues of the CDR3 end, and the germline J gene fills in the rest. The rearrangement links TRBV6-1 to TRBJ2-7; D may be TRBD1 (6 bases). CDR3 size: 14 residues. Trimming took off 0 bases at V and 3 bases at J, with 9 bases between the two ends. CDR1 and CDR2 (germline): MNHNS, SASEGT. CDR3 bases read: TGTGCCAGCAGTGAAGCTGGACAGAGCTACGAG. Encoded protein: CASSEAGQSYE. The full CDR3 reads CASSEAGQSYEQYF.

To note about this clone: The DNA ends 3 residues before the CDR3 does, and the rest of the CDR3 is filled in from the germline J gene. This rearrangement joins TRBV5-4 to TRBJ2-7; 7 nucleotides match TRBD2. This CDR3 has 16 residues. Trimming removed 3 bases from V and 4 bases from J; junction bases left unmatched: 13. CDR1 SGHNT and CDR2 YYREEE come from the germline V gene (reference sequence). CDR3 loop: CASSSTRDYINYEQYF. The DNA read from the CDR3 is TGTGCCAGCAGCTCCACCCGGGACTACATTAATTACGAG.

With respect to this clone: The read ends 3 residues early relative to the CDR3; the germline J gene fills the gap. The chain couples TRBV4-2 to TRBJ1-3; TRBD1 matches 9 bases. Trimming at V came to 2 bases and at J to 4 bases, leaving 9 bases not matched to a gene. CDR3 length: 17 residues. Germline lookup yields CDR1 LGHNA and CDR2 YNFKEQ. The DNA read from the CDR3 is TGTGCCAGCAGCCAACCCCCGGGACAGGGAACCGGAAACACC. Translation gives CASSQPPGQGTGNT. The entire CDR3 sequence reads CASSQPPGQGTGNTIYF.

Of note for this clone: One junction end disagrees with the germline gene, perhaps due to a read error. The read is 3 residues too short to cover the CDR3 end, so that end is filled in from the germline J gene. This chain links TRBV20-1 with TRBJ2-1, with D perhaps matching TRBD1 (5 bases). Germline lookup yields CDR1 DFQATT and CDR2 SNEGSKA (reference sequence). The length of the CDR3 is 13 residues. CDR3 protein: CSARDPVGDEQFF. The part of the CDR3 DNA that was read is TGCAGTGCAAGAGACCCAGTAGGGGATGAG.

As concerns this clone: The CDR3 end is not reached by the read, which stops 3 residues before it; the germline J gene fills it in. V is TRBV5-1 and J is TRBJ2-2; tentatively, D is TRBD2 (6 bases). This CDR3 region has 14 residues. V dropped 3 bases and J dropped 6 bases, with 12 bases sitting between them. Germline lookup yields CDR1 SGHRS and CDR2 YFSETQ. The covered CDR3 bases are TGCGCCAGCAGCTGGGGGGTGCGCGCCGGGGAG. Residues: CASSWGVRAGE. The whole CDR3 sequence reads CASSWGVRAGELFF.

Regarding this clone: The read terminates 3 residues before the CDR3 end, so the remaining end is supplied by the germline J gene. The sample holds other DNA sequences that translate to the same CDR3. This chain uses TRBV18 with TRBJ1-3; tentatively, D is TRBD1 (6 bases). Per the germline V gene, CDR1 is KGHSH and CDR2 is LQKENI. V dropped 2 bases and J dropped 0 bases, with 11 bases sitting between them. The CDR3 has 16 residues. CDR3 protein: CASSPLDSRSGNTIYF. CDR3 DNA (partial): TGTGCCAGCTCACCATTGGACAGCCGCTCTGGAAACACC.

In regard to this clone: The missing CDR3 end, 3 residues past where the read stops, is filled in from the germline J gene. The rearrangement links TRBV19 to TRBJ2-4; the match to TRBD1 covers 7 bases. CDR1 LNHDA and CDR2 SQIVND come from the germline V gene (reference sequence). The length of the CDR3 is 16 residues. The CDR3 sequence is CASSVRTGLSNYGQYF. Incomplete CDR3 DNA: TGTGCCAGTAGTGTACGGACAGGCCTTTCTAACTATGGT. Based on the CDR3 plus reference TRBV19 and TRBJ2-4, the full variable domain is DGGITQSPKYLFRKEGQNVTLSCEQNLNHDAMYWYRQDPGQGLRLIYYSQIVNDFQKGDIAEGYSVSREKKESFPLTVTSAQKNPTAFYLCASSVRTGLSNYGQYFGAGTRLSVL.

Concerning this clone itself: Sequencing ends 3 residues short of the CDR3 end; the germline J gene provides the rest. This sequence joins TRBV20-1 and TRBJ2-3; D might be TRBD1 (6 bases). The CDR3 is 15 amino acids. Germline V CDR1 and CDR2: DFQATT, SNEGSKA (reference sequence). CDR3 bases read: TGCAGTGCTAGAGTCAGGGGCCGGAACCAAGAGACG. It codes for CSARVRGRNQET. The whole CDR3 protein reads CSARVRGRNQETQYF.

With respect to this clone: The read ends 3 residues early relative to the CDR3; the germline J gene fills the gap. This rearrangement joins TRBV5-6 to TRBJ2-4; TRBD1 is a possible D gene (5 bases). Per germline, CDR1 SGHDT and CDR2 YYEEEE. This CDR3 is 15 amino acids long. CDR3 region: CASSLDRSQGYGQYF. The covered CDR3 bases are TGTGCCAGCAGCTTGGATCGCAGTCAGGGCTATGGT.

Note on this clone: The CDR3 extends 3 residues past the end of the read, so its final part is completed from the germline J gene. The rearrangement links TRBV18 to TRBJ2-3; no firm D call. Germline loops: CDR1 KGHSH, CDR2 LQKENI. The CDR3 is 14 residues long. CDR3 loop: CASSPPAGQETQYF. CDR3 DNA (partial): TGTGCCAGCTCACCACCGGCTGGGCAAGAGACG.